This T cell receptor (beta chain) emerged from a study of cytomegalovirus exposure and HLA in healthy donors. For the study at large: Counted in an early data release were about 86 million unique TCRs from HLA-typed donors.

Per germline, CDR1 SGHNT and CDR2 YENEEA. With 5 bases clipped from V and 2 bases from J, the junction kept 8 bases outside the gene matches. This CDR3 comprises 15 residues. For this clone: Its antigen remains unknown.

Study results and limitations: A missense DCLRE1C variant was associated with V- and J-gene trimming of TCR beta chains in a later analysis, and an independent cohort replicated the association. Analyses of presence/absence relied on an assumption of roughly uniform sequencing depth across donors.

13 Jbeta primers and 60 Vbeta primers were used for the PCR. The method was immunoSEQ multiplex PCR; TCRdb's version includes in-frame clones alone and lacks a portion of them. Of about 130,000 clones listed, approximately 87% were seen once; the top ten hold approximately 1.4%. The sequenced sample consisted of PBMCs. The chain is built from TRBV11-3 and TRBJ2-5, with 7 bases matching TRBD2. The clonotype comes from a man aged 40-49 years in good health and CMV-seronegative. CDR3 bases: TGTGCCAGCAGCCCAGGCGGGAGAAAGCAAGAGACCCAGTACTTC. Translated: CASSPGGRKQETQYF.